The T cell receptor (beta chain) under discussion was sequenced for a study of vaccination and CD4 T cells after COVID-19. Remarks on this clonotype: Its antigen is currently unknown.

The assay that was used to sequence DNA from cultured CD4+ T cells was the Oncomine TCR Beta short-read assay. TCRdb reprocessed the PCR reads with MiXCR, giving one entry per CDR3 protein. The table has 23,000 or so distinct CDR3 sequences, 43% seen once. Stated time point: late sampling 161 to 241 days after vaccination in a few convalescent patients. Treatment reported: roughly ten-day PBMC culture with coronavirus spike peptide pools or control peptides (ViraFEST assay). Looked up from germline, CDR1 is SGHTA and CDR2 is FQGNSA. Trimming at V came to 7 bases and at J to 6 bases, leaving 11 bases not matched to a gene. The CDR3 contains 14 residues.

The J gene is TRBJ2-7, the V gene TRBV7-2, with 8 bases identical to TRBD2. The specimen comprised CD4+ T cells from blood, cultured in vitro, sampled about 7 months after SARS-CoV-2 vaccination. The clonotype comes from a human donor who had recovered from COVID-19. The DNA for the CDR3 is TGTGCCAGCAAACGGGGGGGGGCGTTTTCCGAGCAGTACTTC. It specifies CASKRGGAFSEQYF.